These 3 T cell receptor beta chains were all obtained from the same sample, sequenced in a study of blood T cell repertoires in COVID-19. Assay used: immunoSEQ multiplex PCR; TCRdb lists only in-frame clones, some missing. Here the sample spans about 120,000 clones, around 80% being singletons. The sample taken for sequencing was peripheral blood. Source of these receptors: a man aged 55-75 years with active or convalescent COVID-19.

The J gene is TRBJ2-1, the V gene TRBV5-6, with 8 nucleotides matching TRBD2. With V trimmed by 5 bases and J by 12 bases, 19 bases remained unmatched. Germline V CDR1 and CDR2: SGHDT, YYEEEE. The CDR3 spans 16 residues. The CDR3 protein is CASSQSGGTDLRGQFF. The CDR3 bases are TGTGCCAGCAGTCAGTCGGGAGGGACCGACCTTCGGGGGCAGTTCTTC.

This chain connects TRBV2 to TRBJ1-5, with D maybe TRBD1 (5 bases). V was cut by 3 bases and J by 6 bases, with 12 bases left in between. There are 14 residues in the CDR3. Per germline, CDR1 SNHLY and CDR2 FYNNEI. The CDR3 is CASSDLREGQPQHF. As DNA, the CDR3 is TGTGCCAGCAGTGACCTCAGGGAGGGTCAGCCCCAGCATTTT. Full variable domain (rest looked up from reference TRBV2 and TRBJ1-5): EPEVTQTPSHQVTQMGQEVILRCVPISNHLYFYWYRQILGQKVEFLVSFYNNEISEKSEIFDDQFSVERPDGSNFTLKIRSTKLEDSAMYFCASSDLREGQPQHFGDGTRLSIL.

The chain joins TRBV19 to TRBJ1-5, with a possible D match to TRBD1 (5 bases). The CDR3 has 15 residues. Germline CDR1 reads LNHDA; CDR2 reads SQIVND (reference sequence). V lost 0 bases, J lost 5 bases, and 11 bases lay in between. CDR3 amino acids: CASSIEGREYQPQHF. In DNA, the CDR3 is TGTGCCAGTAGTATAGAGGGCAGGGAATATCAGCCCCAGCATTTT.